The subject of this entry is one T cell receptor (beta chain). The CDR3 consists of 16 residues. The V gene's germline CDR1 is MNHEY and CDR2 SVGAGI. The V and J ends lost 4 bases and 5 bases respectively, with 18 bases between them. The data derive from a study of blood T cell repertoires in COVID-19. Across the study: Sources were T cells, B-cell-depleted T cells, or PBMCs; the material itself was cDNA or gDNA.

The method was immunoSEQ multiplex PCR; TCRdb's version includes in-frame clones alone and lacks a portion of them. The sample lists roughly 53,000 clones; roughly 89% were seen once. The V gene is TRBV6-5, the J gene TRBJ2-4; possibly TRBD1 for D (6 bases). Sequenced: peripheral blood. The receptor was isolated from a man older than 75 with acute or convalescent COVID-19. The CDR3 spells CASSSIADSIENIQYF. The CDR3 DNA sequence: TGTGCCAGCAGTTCGATTGCGGACAGCATCGAAAACATTCAGTACTTC.